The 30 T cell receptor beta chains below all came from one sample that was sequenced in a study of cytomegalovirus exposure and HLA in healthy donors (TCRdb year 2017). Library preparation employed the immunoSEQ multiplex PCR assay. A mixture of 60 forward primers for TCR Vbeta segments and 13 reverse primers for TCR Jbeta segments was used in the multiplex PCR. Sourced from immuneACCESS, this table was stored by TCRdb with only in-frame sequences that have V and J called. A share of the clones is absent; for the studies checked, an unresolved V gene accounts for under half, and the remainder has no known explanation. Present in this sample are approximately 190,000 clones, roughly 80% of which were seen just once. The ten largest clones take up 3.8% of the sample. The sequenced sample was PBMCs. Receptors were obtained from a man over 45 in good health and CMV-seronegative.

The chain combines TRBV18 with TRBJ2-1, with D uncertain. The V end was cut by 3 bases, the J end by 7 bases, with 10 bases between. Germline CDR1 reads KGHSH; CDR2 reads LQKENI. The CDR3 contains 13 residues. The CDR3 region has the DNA TGTGCCAGCTCACCGAGCGTGACGAATGAGCAGTTCTTC. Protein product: CASSPSVTNEQFF.

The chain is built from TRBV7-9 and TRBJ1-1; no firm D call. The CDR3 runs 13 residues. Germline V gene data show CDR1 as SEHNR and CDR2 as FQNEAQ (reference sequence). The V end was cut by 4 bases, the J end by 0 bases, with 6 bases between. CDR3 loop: CASSSSVNTEAFF. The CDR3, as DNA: TGTGCCAGCAGCTCTTCAGTGAACACTGAAGCTTTCTTT.

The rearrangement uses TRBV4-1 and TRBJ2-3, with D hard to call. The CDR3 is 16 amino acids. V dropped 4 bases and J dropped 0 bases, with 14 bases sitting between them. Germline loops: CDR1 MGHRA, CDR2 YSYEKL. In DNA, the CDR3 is TGCGCCAGCAGCCCCCAGGATATTAGGAGCACAGATACGCAGTATTTT. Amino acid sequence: CASSPQDIRSTDTQYF.

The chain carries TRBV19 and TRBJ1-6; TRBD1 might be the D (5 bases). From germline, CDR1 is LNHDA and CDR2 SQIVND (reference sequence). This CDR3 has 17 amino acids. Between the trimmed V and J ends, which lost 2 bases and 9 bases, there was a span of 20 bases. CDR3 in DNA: TGTGCCAGTAGTATACTTTTCGGGGGGAAGGCTCGTTCACCCCTCCACTTT. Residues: CASSILFGGKARSPLHF.

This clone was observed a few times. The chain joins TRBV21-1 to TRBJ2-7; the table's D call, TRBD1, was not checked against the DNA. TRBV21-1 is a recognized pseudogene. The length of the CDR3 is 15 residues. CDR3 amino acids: CASSSRDRGSEEQYF. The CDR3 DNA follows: TGTGCCAGCAGCTCCCGGGACAGGGGGTCGGAAGAGCAGTACTTC.

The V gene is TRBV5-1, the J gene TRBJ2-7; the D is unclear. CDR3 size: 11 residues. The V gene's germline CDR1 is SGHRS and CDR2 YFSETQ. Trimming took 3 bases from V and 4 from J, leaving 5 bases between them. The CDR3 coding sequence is TGCGCCAGCAGCTCCGGTTACGAGCAGTACTTC. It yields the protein CASSSGYEQYF.

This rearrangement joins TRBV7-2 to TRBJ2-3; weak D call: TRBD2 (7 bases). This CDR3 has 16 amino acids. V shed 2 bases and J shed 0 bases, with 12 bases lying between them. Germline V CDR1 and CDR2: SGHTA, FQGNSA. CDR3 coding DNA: TGTGCCAGCAGCTTAATAGGGGGGGGGAGCACAGATACGCAGTATTTT. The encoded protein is CASSLIGGGSTDTQYF.

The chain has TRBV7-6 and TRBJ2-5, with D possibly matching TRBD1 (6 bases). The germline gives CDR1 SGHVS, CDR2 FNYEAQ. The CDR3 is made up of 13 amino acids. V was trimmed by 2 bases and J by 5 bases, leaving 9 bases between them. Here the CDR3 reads CASSLWQGETQYF. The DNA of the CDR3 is TGTGCCAGCAGCTTATGGCAGGGGGAGACCCAGTACTTC.

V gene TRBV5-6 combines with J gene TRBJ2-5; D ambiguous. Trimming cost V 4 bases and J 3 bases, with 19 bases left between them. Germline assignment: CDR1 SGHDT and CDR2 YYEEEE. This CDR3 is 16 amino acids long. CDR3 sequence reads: CASSQMLTPREETQYF. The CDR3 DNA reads TGTGCCAGCAGCCAAATGCTAACCCCTCGGGAAGAGACCCAGTACTTC.

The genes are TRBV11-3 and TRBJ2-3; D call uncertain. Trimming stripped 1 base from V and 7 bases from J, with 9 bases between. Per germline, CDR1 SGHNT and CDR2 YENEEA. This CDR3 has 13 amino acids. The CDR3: CASSLAAQYTQYF. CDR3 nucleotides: TGTGCCAGCAGCTTAGCAGCGCAATATACGCAGTATTTT.

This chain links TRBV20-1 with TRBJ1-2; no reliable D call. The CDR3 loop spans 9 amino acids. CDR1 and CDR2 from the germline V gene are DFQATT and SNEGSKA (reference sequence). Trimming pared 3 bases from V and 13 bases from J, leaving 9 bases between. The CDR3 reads CSASFAGTF. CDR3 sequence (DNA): TGCAGTGCTAGCTTCGCGGGCACCTTC.

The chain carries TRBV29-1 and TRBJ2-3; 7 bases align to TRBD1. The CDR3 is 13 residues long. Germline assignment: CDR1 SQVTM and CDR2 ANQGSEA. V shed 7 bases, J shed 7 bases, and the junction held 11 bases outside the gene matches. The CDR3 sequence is CSATGTVRNTQYF. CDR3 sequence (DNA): TGCAGCGCAACCGGGACAGTCCGGAATACGCAGTATTTT.

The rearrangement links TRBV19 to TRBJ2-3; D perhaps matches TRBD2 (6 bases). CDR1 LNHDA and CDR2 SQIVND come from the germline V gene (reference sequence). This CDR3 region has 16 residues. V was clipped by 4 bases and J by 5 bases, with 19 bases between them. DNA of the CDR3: TGTGCCAGTAGTAGTGGTAGCGGCCGTTGGGGAGATACGCAGTATTTT. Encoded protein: CASSSGSGRWGDTQYF.

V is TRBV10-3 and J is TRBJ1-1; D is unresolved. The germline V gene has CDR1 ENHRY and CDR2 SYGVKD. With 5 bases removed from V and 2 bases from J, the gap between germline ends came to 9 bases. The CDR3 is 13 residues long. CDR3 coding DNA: TGTGCCATCAGTAGACTCGGAAACACTGAAGCTTTCTTT. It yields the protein CAISRLGNTEAFF.

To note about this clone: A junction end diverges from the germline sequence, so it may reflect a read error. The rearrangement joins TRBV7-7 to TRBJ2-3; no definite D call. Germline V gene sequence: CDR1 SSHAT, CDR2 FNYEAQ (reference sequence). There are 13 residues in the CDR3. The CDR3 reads CASSYRPTDTQYF. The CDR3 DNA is TGTGCCAGCAGTTATAGGCCCACAGACACGCAGTATTTT.

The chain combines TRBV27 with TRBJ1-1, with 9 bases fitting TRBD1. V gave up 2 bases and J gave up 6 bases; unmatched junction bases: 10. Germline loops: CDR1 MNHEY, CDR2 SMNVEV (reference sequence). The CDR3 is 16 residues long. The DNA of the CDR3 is TGTGCCAGCAGTTTACTTCGGGGACAGGGAACCCCTGAAGCTTTCTTT. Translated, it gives CASSLLRGQGTPEAFF.

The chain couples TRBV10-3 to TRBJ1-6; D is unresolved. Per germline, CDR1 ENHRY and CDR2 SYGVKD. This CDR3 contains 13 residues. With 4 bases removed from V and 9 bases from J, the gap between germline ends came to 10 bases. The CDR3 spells CAISGSEGSPLHF. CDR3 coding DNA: TGTGCCATCAGTGGATCAGAGGGTTCACCCCTCCACTTT.

As DNA, the CDR3 is TGTGCCAGTAGTATAGTAGGGGGTTCCCTCGGCACTGAAGCTTTCTTT. This sequence encodes CASSIVGGSLGTEAFF. The V call is TRBV19, the J call TRBJ1-1, with D perhaps TRBD1 (6 bases). CDR3 size: 16 residues. V lost 1 base, J lost 4 bases, and 16 bases lay in between. Germline V gene sequence: CDR1 LNHDA, CDR2 SQIVND (reference sequence).

CDR3 protein: CASSLAEGAGLFF. The DNA of the CDR3 is TGTGCCAGCAGCTTAGCGGAGGGGGCCGGACTGTTTTTT. V gene TRBV7-6 combines with J gene TRBJ1-4; 7 positions match TRBD1. CDR1 is SGHVS, CDR2 FNYEAQ, per germline. The J segment lost 13 bases and the V segment lost 0 bases, leaving 5 bases of the junction unmatched. The CDR3 consists of 13 residues.

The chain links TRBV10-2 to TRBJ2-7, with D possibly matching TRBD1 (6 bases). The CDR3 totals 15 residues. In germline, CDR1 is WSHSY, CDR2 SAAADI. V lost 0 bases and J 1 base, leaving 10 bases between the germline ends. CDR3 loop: CASSESLQGSYEQYF. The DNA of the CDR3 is TGCGCCAGCAGTGAGTCGTTGCAGGGGTCCTACGAGCAGTACTTC.

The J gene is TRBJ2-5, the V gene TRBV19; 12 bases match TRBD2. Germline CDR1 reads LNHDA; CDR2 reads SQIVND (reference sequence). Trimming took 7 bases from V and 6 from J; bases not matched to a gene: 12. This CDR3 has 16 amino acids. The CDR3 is CASTAPSGGGGKTQYF. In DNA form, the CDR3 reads TGTGCCAGTACCGCCCCTAGCGGGGGGGGAGGGAAGACCCAGTACTTC.

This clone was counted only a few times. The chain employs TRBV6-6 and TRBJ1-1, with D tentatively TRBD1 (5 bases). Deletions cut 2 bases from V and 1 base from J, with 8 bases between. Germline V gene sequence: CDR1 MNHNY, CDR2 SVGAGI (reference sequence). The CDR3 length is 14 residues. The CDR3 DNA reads TGTGCCAGCAGTTACGGAGACAGGAACACTGAAGCTTTCTTT. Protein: CASSYGDRNTEAFF.

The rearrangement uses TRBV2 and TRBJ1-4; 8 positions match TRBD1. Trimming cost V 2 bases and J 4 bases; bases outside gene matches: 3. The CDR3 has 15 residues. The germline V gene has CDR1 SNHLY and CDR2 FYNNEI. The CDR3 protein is CASSEWDRLNEKLFF. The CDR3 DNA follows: TGTGCCAGCAGTGAATGGGACAGGCTTAATGAAAAACTGTTTTTT.

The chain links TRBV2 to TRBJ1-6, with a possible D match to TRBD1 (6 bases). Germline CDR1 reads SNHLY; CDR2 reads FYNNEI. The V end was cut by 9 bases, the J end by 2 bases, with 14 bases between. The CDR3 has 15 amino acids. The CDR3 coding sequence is TGTGCCAGTGCCCCCCAGGGGCCCTATAATTCACCCCTCCACTTT. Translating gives CASAPQGPYNSPLHF.

The CDR3 region is CASSYSWTGAETQYF. CDR3 sequence (DNA): TGTGCCAGCAGTTATTCCTGGACAGGGGCCGAGACCCAGTACTTC. This chain joins TRBV6-5 and TRBJ2-5; 9 nucleotides match TRBD1. The CDR3 is 15 amino acids. Germline V CDR1 and CDR2: MNHEY, SVGAGI. The ends lost 3 bases at V and 5 bases at J; junction bases unmatched: 7.

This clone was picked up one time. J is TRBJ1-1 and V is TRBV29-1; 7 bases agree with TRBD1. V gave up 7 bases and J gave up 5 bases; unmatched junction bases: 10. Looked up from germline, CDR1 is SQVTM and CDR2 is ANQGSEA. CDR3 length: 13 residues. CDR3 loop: CSARDRRGTEAFF. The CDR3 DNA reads TGCAGCGCCAGGGACAGACGAGGGACTGAAGCTTTCTTT.

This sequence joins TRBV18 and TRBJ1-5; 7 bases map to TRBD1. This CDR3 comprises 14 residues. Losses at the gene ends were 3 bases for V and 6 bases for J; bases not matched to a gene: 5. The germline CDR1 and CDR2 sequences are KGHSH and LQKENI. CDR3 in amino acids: CASSPDRVGQPQHF. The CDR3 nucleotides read TGTGCCAGCTCACCTGACAGGGTCGGTCAGCCCCAGCATTTT.

The CDR3 reads CASSGRQGSPGNTIYF. The CDR3 DNA follows: TGTGCCAGCAGCGGGAGACAGGGATCCCCTGGAAACACCATATATTTT. The gene calls are TRBV9 and TRBJ1-3, with TRBD1 matching 7 bases. V shed 3 bases, J shed 2 bases, and the junction held 8 bases outside the gene matches. Per germline, CDR1 SGDLS and CDR2 YYNGEE. This CDR3 contains 16 residues.

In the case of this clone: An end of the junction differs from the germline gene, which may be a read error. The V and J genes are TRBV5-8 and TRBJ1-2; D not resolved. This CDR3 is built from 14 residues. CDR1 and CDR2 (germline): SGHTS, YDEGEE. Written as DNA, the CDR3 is TGCGCCAGCAGCCAATCTATTCAGACTCGGGGCTACACCTTC. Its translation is CASSQSIQTRGYTF.

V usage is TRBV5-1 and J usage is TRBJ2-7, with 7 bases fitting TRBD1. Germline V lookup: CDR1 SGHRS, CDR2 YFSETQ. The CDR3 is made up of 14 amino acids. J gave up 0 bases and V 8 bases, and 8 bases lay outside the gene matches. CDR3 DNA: TGCGCCAGTAGACAGGGAGTGATCTCCTACGAGCAGTACTTC. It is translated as CASRQGVISYEQYF.